The sequence of this T cell receptor beta chain was determined in a study of PD-1 blockade in classical Hodgkin lymphoma. Notes on the study in general: CD4+ TCR diversity, unlike CD8+, climbed significantly by C4D1.

Every patient relapsed after autologous stem cell transplantation, and brentuximab vedotin exposure varied. Clones were read by immunoSEQ multiplex PCR, and TCRdb kept only the in-frame ones, dropping some. In the table there are 40,000 to 50,000 clones, 70% to 90% of which are singletons. Remarks on this clone: Its specificity is not known.

The CDR3 loop spans 11 amino acids. Losses at the gene ends were 7 bases for V and 7 bases for J; bases not matched to a gene: 2. Germline CDR1 SQVTM, CDR2 ANQGSEA. The sequence came from a human donor with classical Hodgkin lymphoma. Sequencing was performed on peripheral blood mononuclear cells (PBMCs), taken before the second cycle of nivolumab. This chain links TRBV29-1 with TRBJ2-1; 9 nucleotides align to TRBD1. The CDR3: CSADRGNEQFF. The CDR3 bases are TGCAGCGCGGACAGGGGTAATGAGCAGTTCTTC.